This T cell receptor beta chain was sequenced for a study of T cells after yellow fever vaccination (dated by TCRdb to between 2018 and 2021). General notes on the study: The SMART-Seq v4 Ultra Low Input RNA kit was used to prepare libraries from fractions with low cell numbers. Blood was drawn at multiple timepoints before and after primary and secondary immunization, with bulk PBMC replicates and cell subsets isolated. To track T-cell clones before and after primary and booster YFV17D yellow fever vaccination, bulk TCR alpha and beta repertoires were sequenced longitudinally. Two healthy male donors made up the cohort, one aged 18 to 30 years and the other aged 30 to 40 years.

On this clonotype: Its antigen is not yet known. The record has no base qualities; no much larger clone is one base away.

What the authors observed across the whole study: A small fraction of clonotypes showed up in both the CD4 and CD8 compartments, probably as a result of convergent recombination. Most clones expanded after primary vaccination were re-detected after the booster (almost 98% of CD4 and more than 70% of CD8), suggesting broad memory maintenance. Compared with the primary T-cell response, the secondary T-cell response was faster but weaker, reaching its peak on day 5 rather than on day 15. Because the study included only two donors, the extent to which the findings can be generalized is limited. FACS-sorted repertoires could contain abundant contaminating clonotypes from the bulk population, so computational filtering was required.

The junction shows trimming of 0 bases on V and 8 bases on J, plus 17 bases between the germline ends. The CDR3 covers 15 residues, taking in both the cysteine and the phenylalanine. Kept here is only the CDR3 DNA, which spans 45 bases and is read in frame from base 1. The germline V gene provides CDR1 SGDLS and CDR2 YYNGEE. The sequencer listed for this sample is Illumina NovaSeq 6000. TCR cDNA was synthesized by 5'RACE template switching, which introduced a universal primer site and unique molecular identifiers. Priming of cDNA synthesis was performed from both the TCR alpha and TCR beta constant segments. Two PCR steps were used to amplify libraries, with sample barcodes and sequencing adapters being added in the second step. Sequencing of libraries was performed on Illumina HiSeq 2500 (2x100 bp) or NovaSeq (2x150 bp). The study's processing was this. Reads were demultiplexed and collapsed into UMI consensus sequences with MIGEC, and V(D)J alignment was performed with MiXCR. Vaccine-responding clonotypes were defined with edgeR using replicate PBMC samples, requiring FDR below 0.01 and a log2 fold change above 5 up to day 15. Bulk clonotypes were assigned CD4 or CD8 identity according to which sequenced CD4 or CD8 repertoire held them at higher abundance. The public reads were reanalyzed by TCRdb: fastp trimming at Q25, MiXCR alignment, in-frame beta chains only. For every CDR3 protein sequence, its rows merge into one entry that carries the most common genes and DNA. Clone size and V and J calls follow TCRdb, not the original study. The sample table contains about 340,000 distinct CDR3 sequences; only one count was recorded for approximately 12% of them. The top ten clones comprise 3.2% of the sample.

In the paper's terms, the treatment or condition label means: live attenuated yellow fever vaccine strain. PBMCs were isolated from peripheral blood using a standard Ficoll-Paque protocol. Dynabeads CD4 and CD8 positive selection kits were used to isolate the CD4 and CD8 T-cell fractions. TriZol was used to extract RNA from bulk PBMCs, from CD4 and CD8 fractions, and from dextramer-positive and dextramer-negative fractions. The rearrangement combines TRBV9 with TRBJ1-2; the D gene lacks a confident call. The starting material was CD4+ T cells sorted from PBMCs, obtained 15 days after the yellow fever booster vaccination. The TCR sequence derives from a man aged 18 to 35 who received the YFV17D yellow fever vaccine. DNA sequence: TGTGCCAGCAGCGTAGGAAGATTGGTCCCGCAAGGCTACACCTTC. Translated, this is CASSVGRLVPQGYTF.